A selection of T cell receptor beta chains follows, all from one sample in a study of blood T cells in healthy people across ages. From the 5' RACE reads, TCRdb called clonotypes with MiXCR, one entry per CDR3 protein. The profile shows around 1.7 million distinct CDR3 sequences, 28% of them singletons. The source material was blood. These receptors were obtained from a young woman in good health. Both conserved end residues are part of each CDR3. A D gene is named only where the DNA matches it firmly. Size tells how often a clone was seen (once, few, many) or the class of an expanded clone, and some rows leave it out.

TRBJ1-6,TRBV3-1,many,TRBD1,CASSKNRGPNSPLHF,TGTGCCAGCAGCAAAAACAGGGGACCAAATTCACCCCTCCACTTT
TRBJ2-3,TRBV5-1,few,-,CASSYYRGDTQYF,TGCGCCAGCAGCTACTATCGGGGGGATACGCAGTATTTT
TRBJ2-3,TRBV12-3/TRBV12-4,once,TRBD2,CASSFPSGGPGDTQYF,TGTGCCAGCAGTTTCCCTAGCGGGGGGCCGGGAGATACGCAGTATTTT
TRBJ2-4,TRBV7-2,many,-,CATSGVLAKNIQYF,TGTGCCACTTCGGGCGTCTTAGCCAAAAACATTCAGTACTTC
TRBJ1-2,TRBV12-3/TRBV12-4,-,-,CASSFGQSVGYGYTF,TGTGCCAGCAGTTTCGGACAGAGTGTTGGCTATGGCTACACCTTC
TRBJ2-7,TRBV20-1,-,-,CSALSQGRSYEQYF,TGCAGTGCTCTATCTCAGGGACGGAGCTACGAGCAGTACTTC
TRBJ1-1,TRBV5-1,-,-,CASSLAPGQLEAFF,TGCGCCAGCAGCTTGGCCCCCGGTCAGCTTGAAGCTTTCTTT
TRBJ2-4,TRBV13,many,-,CASSLGTHLGNIQYF,TGTGCCAGCAGCTTAGGGACCCACCTGGGGAACATTCAGTACTTC
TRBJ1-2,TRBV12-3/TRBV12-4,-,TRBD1,CASRRQGGFYGYTF,TGTGCCAGCAGACGACAGGGAGGTTTCTATGGCTACACCTTC
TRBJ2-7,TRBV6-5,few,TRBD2,CASSFPRGSGGPYEQYF,TGTGCCAGCAGTTTCCCTCGTGGTAGCGGGGGGCCCTACGAGCAGTACTTC
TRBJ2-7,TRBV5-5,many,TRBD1,CASSLMDRSSYEQYF,TGTGCCAGCAGCTTGATGGACAGGAGCTCCTACGAGCAGTACTTC
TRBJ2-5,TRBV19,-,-,CASSITREQETQYF,TGTGCCAGTAGTATTACGAGGGAGCAAGAGACCCAGTACTTC
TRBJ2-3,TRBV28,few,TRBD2,CASSGGGGVTDTQYF,TGTGCCAGCAGTGGAGGTGGGGGGGTCACAGATACGCAGTATTTT
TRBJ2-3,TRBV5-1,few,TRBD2,CASSFTSGGAGDTQYF,TGCGCCAGCAGCTTTACTAGCGGGGGGGCAGGAGATACGCAGTATTTT
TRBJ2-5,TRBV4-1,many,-,CASSQATGWETQYF,TGCGCCAGCAGCCAAGCAACAGGGTGGGAGACCCAGTACTTC
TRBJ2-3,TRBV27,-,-,CASSFFRGTDTQYF,TGTGCCAGCAGTTTTTTCAGGGGCACAGATACGCAGTATTTT
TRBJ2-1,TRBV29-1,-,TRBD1,CSVESLTGTGVFF,TGCAGCGTTGAATCACTCACCGGGACAGGGGTGTTCTTC
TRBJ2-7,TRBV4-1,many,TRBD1,CASSQEGTGSGQYF,TGCGCCAGCAGCCAAGAAGGGACAGGGAGCGGGCAGTACTTC
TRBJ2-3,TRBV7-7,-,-,CASNVGRWRGTDTQYF,TGTGCCAGCAACGTAGGGCGGTGGAGGGGTACAGATACGCAGTATTTT
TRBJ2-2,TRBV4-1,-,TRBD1,CASSQWGTGNTGELFF,TGCGCCAGCAGCCAGTGGGGGACAGGGAACACCGGGGAGCTGTTTTTT
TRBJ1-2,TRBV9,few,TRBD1,CASSVGGTGGEGYTF,TGTGCCAGCAGCGTAGGTGGGACAGGGGGCGAAGGCTACACCTTC
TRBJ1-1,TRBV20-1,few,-,CSARGRPNTEAFF,TGCAGTGCCCGAGGGAGGCCGAACACTGAAGCTTTCTTT
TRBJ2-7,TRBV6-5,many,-,CASSYDRFSYEQYF,TGTGCCAGCAGTTACGATCGATTCTCCTACGAGCAGTACTTC
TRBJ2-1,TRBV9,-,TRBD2,CASSPQSTSVNEQFF,TGTGCCAGCAGCCCCCAATCCACTAGCGTCAATGAGCAGTTCTTC
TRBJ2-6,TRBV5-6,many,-,CASSFIGTSGANVLTF,TGTGCCAGCAGCTTTATCGGAACCTCTGGGGCCAACGTCCTGACTTTC
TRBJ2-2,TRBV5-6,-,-,CASSSRAVFPGELFF,TGTGCCAGCAGCTCGAGAGCGGTGTTTCCCGGGGAGCTGTTTTTT
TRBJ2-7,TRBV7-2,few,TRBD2,CASSMGLAVYEQYF,TGTGCCAGCAGCATGGGACTAGCGGTCTACGAGCAGTACTTC
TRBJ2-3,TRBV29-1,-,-,CSAGGTLYTDTQYF,TGCAGCGCTGGAGGGACGCTTTACACAGATACGCAGTATTTT
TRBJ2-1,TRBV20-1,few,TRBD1,CSASGADRGDNEQFF,TGCAGTGCCTCTGGAGCGGACAGGGGAGACAATGAGCAGTTCTTC
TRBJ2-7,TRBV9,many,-,CASSVAGDPALEQYF,TGTGCCAGCAGCGTAGCGGGGGACCCCGCACTAGAGCAGTACTTC
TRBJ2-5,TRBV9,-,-,CASSEGTTEDEQYF,TGTGCCAGCAGCGAGGGGACCACGGAGGATGAGCAGTACTTC
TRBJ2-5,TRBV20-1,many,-,CSARDLGHPQETQYF,TGCAGTGCTAGAGATCTCGGCCACCCCCAAGAGACCCAGTACTTC
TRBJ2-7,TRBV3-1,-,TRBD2,CASGPSRGANYEQYF,TGTGCCAGCGGACCCTCGCGGGGGGCTAACTACGAGCAGTACTTC
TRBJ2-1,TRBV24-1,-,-,CATSDLPGGPSNEQFF,TGTGCCACCAGTGATCTTCCCGGCGGACCGAGCAATGAGCAGTTCTTC
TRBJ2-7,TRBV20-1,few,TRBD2,CSARVQREGERYEQYF,TGCAGTGCTAGAGTCCAGCGGGAGGGGGAGAGGTACGAGCAGTACTTC
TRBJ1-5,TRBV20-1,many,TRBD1,CSAGGQNQPQHF,TGCAGTGCTGGGGGACAGAATCAGCCCCAGCATTTT
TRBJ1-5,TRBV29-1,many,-,CSVGNGYSNQPQHF,TGCAGCGTTGGGAACGGATATAGCAATCAGCCCCAGCATTTT
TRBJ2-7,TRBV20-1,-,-,CSALFYEQYF,TGCAGTGCCCTATTCTACGAGCAGTACTTC